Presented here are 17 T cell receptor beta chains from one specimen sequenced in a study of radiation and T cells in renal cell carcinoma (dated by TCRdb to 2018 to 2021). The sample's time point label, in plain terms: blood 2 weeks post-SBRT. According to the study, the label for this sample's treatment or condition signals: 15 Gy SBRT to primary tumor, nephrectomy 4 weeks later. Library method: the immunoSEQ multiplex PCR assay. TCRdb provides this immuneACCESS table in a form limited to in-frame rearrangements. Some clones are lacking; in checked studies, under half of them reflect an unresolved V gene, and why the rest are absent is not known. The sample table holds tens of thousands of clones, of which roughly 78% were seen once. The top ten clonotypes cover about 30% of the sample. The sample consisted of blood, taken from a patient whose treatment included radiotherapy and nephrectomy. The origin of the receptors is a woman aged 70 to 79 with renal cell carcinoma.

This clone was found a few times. CDR3 sequence: CASSPSGTGNDEQFF. The CDR3 region has the DNA TGTGCCAGCAGCCCCTCCGGGACAGGGAATGATGAGCAGTTCTTC. The chain joins TRBV7-7 to TRBJ2-1, with TRBD1 matching 9 bases. Germline V gene lookup returns CDR1 SSHAT and CDR2 FNYEAQ (reference sequence). This CDR3 spans 15 amino acids. V shed 5 bases and J 8 bases; nucleotides not matched to a gene: 10.

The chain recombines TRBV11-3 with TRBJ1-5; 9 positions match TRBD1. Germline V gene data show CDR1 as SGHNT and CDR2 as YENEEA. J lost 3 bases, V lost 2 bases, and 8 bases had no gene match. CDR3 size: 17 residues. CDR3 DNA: TGTGCCAGCAGCTTAAGAAGGGACAGGGTATTCAATCAGCCCCAGCATTTT. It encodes CASSLRRDRVFNQPQHF. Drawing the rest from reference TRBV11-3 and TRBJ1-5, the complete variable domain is EAGVVQSPRYKIIEKKQPVAFWCNPISGHNTLYWYLQNLGQGPELLIRYENEEAVDDSQLPKDRFSAERLKGVDSTLKIQPAELGDSAVYLCASSLRRDRVFNQPQHFGDGTRLSIL.

This CDR3 reads CASSLSDRGETQYF. The CDR3 coding sequence is TGTGCCAGCAGCTTATCCGACAGGGGTGAGACCCAGTACTTC. The chain carries TRBV7-6 and TRBJ2-5, with 8 bases matching TRBD1. The CDR3 runs 14 residues. V was pared by 2 bases and J by 5 bases, with 4 bases of the junction left unmatched. Germline CDR1 is SGHVS and CDR2 is FNYEAQ.

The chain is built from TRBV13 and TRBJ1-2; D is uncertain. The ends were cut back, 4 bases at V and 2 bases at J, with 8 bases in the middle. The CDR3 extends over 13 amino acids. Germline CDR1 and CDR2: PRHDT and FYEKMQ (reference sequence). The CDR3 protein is CASSSRANYGYTF. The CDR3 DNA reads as TGTGCCAGCAGCTCACGAGCGAACTATGGCTACACCTTC.

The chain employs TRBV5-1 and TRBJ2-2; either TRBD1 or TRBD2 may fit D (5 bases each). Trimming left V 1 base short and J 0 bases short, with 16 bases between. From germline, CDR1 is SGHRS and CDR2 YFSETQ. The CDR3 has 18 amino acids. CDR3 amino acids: CASSLPRDGQTNTGELFF. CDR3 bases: TGCGCCAGCAGCTTGCCCAGGGACGGACAAACGAACACCGGGGAGCTGTTTTTT.

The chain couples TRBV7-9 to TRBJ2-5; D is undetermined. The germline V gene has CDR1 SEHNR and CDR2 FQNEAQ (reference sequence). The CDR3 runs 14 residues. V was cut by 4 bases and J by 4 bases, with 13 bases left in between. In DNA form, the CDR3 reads TGTGCCAGCAGCTCTGACACCCGGAGAGAGACCCAGTACTTC. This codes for CASSSDTRRETQYF. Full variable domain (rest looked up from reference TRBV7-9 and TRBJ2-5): DTGVSQNPRHKITKRGQNVTFRCDPISEHNRLYWYRQTLGQGPEFLTYFQNEAQLEKSRLLSDRFSAERPKGSFSTLEIQRTEQGDSAMYLCASSSDTRRETQYFGPGTRLLVL.

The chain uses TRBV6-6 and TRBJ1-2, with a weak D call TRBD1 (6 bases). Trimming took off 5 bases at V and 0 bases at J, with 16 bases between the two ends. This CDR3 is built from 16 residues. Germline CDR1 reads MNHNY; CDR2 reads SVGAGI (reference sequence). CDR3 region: CASSSLPGQTNYGYTF. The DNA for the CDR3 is TGTGCCAGCAGTAGTCTACCGGGACAAACTAACTATGGCTACACCTTC.

Here the CDR3 reads CASSLGAGESTEAFF. CDR3 nucleotides: TGCGCCAGCAGCTTGGGAGCCGGGGAATCAACTGAAGCTTTCTTT. J is TRBJ1-1 and V is TRBV5-1; D is undetermined. Germline V gives CDR1 SGHRS, CDR2 YFSETQ. V lost 0 bases and J lost 5, with 14 bases in between. CDR3 size: 15 residues.

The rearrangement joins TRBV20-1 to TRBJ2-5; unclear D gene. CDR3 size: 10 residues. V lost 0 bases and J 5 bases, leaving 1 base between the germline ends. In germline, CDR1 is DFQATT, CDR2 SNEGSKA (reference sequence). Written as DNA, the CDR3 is TGCAGTGCTAGAGAGGAGACCCAGTACTTC. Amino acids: CSAREETQYF.

The CDR3 nucleotides are TGTGCCAGCTCACCAGTGGGGGCGGAAAACACCGGGGAGCTGTTTTTT. This gives the protein CASSPVGAENTGELFF. The chain links TRBV18 to TRBJ2-2, with D perhaps matching TRBD1 (6 bases). V was cut by 2 bases and J by 2 bases, with 12 bases left in between. Germline loops: CDR1 KGHSH, CDR2 LQKENI. This CDR3 region has 16 residues.

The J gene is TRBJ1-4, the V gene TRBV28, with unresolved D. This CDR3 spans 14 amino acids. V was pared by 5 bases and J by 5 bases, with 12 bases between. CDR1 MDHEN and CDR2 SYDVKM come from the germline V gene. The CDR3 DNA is TGTGCCAGCAGTCAACTCGACGGCAATGAAAAACTGTTTTTT. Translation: CASSQLDGNEKLFF. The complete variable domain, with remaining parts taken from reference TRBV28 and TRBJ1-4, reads DVKVTQSSRYLVKRTGEKVFLECVQDMDHENMFWYRQDPGLGLRLIYFSYDVKMKEKGDIPEGYSVSREKKERFSLILESASTNQTSMYLCASSQLDGNEKLFFGSGTQLSVL.

The CDR3 DNA reads TGTGCCAGTAGTATAGCCTCCTTGGGGGGGATGGGCAATGAGCAGTTCTTC. Protein product: CASSIASLGGMGNEQFF. This chain connects TRBV19 to TRBJ2-1, with 7 positions matching TRBD2. V lost 1 base and J lost 6; bases outside the gene matches: 12. This CDR3 is built from 17 residues. Germline values: CDR1 LNHDA, CDR2 SQIVND (reference sequence).

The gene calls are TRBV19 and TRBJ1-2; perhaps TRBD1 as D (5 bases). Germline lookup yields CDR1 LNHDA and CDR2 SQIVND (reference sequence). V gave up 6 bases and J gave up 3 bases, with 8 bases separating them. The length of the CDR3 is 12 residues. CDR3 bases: TGTGCCAGTAGACAGGAAGACTATGGCTACACCTTC. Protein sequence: CASRQEDYGYTF.

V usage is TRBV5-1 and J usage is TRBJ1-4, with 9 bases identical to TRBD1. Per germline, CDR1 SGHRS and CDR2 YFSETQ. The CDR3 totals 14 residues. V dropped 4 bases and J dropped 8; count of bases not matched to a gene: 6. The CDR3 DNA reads TGCGCCAGCAGCATCGGACAGGGGAACGAAAAACTGTTTTTT. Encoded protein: CASSIGQGNEKLFF.

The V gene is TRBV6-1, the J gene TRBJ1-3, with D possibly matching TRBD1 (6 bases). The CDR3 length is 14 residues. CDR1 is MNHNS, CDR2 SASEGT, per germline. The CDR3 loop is CAGTQGLSGNTIYF. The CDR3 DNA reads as TGTGCAGGAACCCAGGGGCTCTCTGGAAACACCATATATTTT.

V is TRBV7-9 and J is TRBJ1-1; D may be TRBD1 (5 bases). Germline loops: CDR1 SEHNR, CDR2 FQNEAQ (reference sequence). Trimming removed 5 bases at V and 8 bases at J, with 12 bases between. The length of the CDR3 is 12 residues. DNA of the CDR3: TGTGCCAGCAGCCCTCAGGACAAAGAAGCTTTCTTT. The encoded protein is CASSPQDKEAFF.

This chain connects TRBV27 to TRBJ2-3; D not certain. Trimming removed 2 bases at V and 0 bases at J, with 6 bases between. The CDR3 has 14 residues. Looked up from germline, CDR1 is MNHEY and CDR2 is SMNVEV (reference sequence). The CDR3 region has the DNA TGTGCCAGCAGTTTAGGGCCTAGCACAGATACGCAGTATTTT. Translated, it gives CASSLGPSTDTQYF.